Listed below are T cell receptor beta chains from one sample, sequenced in a study of blood T cells in healthy people across ages. TCRdb analysed the 5' RACE reads with MiXCR anew, one entry per CDR3 protein. This sample has about 730,000 distinct CDR3 sequences, with 43% found just once. Sequencing was performed on blood. The receptors originated from a woman aged 55 to 70 in good health. Both conserved end residues are part of each CDR3. The order of the fields is D gene, clone size, V gene, J gene, CDR3 DNA, CDR3 protein. A D gene is named only where the DNA matches it firmly. The size of a clone is reported for some rows only, either as once, few or many, or as a class for expanded clones.

D gene: TRBD1
clone size: NA
V gene: TRBV7-3
J gene: TRBJ2-4
CDR3 DNA: TGTGCCAGCAGCCCAGGGACAGCTCAGGGGGAGCAGTACTTC
CDR3 protein: CASSPGTAQGEQYF

D gene: TRBD2
clone size: NA
V gene: TRBV7-6
J gene: TRBJ2-2
CDR3 DNA: TGTGCCAGCAGCTTAATAGCGGGAGAACCCACCGGGGAGCTGTTTTTT
CDR3 protein: CASSLIAGEPTGELFF

D gene: TRBD1
clone size: NA
V gene: TRBV2
J gene: TRBJ2-7
CDR3 DNA: TGTGCCAGCAGGGGGACAGGGGGACGCGAGCAGTACTTC
CDR3 protein: CASRGTGGREQYF

D gene: TRBD2
clone size: NA
V gene: TRBV9
J gene: TRBJ2-3
CDR3 DNA: TGTGCCAGCAGCGTATCGGCTAGCGGGAGCACAGATACGCAGTATTTT
CDR3 protein: CASSVSASGSTDTQYF

D gene: TRBD2
clone size: many
V gene: TRBV7-2
J gene: TRBJ2-7
CDR3 DNA: TGTGCCAGCAGCACTCGAAGCGGGAGAAGACAAAACGACGAGCAGTACTTC
CDR3 protein: CASSTRSGRRQNDEQYF

D gene: TRBD1
clone size: few
V gene: TRBV6-1
J gene: TRBJ2-7
CDR3 DNA: TGTGCCAGCAGGACCGGGACAGGGGGCGCCGCCTACGAGCAGTACTTC
CDR3 protein: CASRTGTGGAAYEQYF

D gene: TRBD2
clone size: many
V gene: TRBV20-1
J gene: TRBJ2-7
CDR3 DNA: TGCAGTGCTTTCCCAGCGGGAACTACCTACGAGCAGTACTTC
CDR3 protein: CSAFPAGTTYEQYF

D gene: NA
clone size: NA
V gene: TRBV29-1
J gene: TRBJ2-7
CDR3 DNA: TGCAGCGTGGGATGCGAGCAGTACTTC
CDR3 protein: CSVGCEQYF

D gene: TRBD2
clone size: NA
V gene: TRBV19
J gene: TRBJ2-1
CDR3 DNA: TGTGCCAGTAGGGGACTAGCGGGGGGCTCCTACAATGAGCAGTTCTTC
CDR3 protein: CASRGLAGGSYNEQFF

D gene: NA
clone size: many
V gene: TRBV29-1
J gene: TRBJ2-7
CDR3 DNA: TGCAGCGTTGATGGGGTAGCAGCCTACGAGCAGTACTTC
CDR3 protein: CSVDGVAAYEQYF

D gene: NA
clone size: NA
V gene: TRBV20-1
J gene: TRBJ2-1
CDR3 DNA: TGCAGTGCTCCCGATTTGAATAATGAGCAGTTCTTC
CDR3 protein: CSAPDLNNEQFF

D gene: NA
clone size: few
V gene: TRBV2
J gene: TRBJ2-1
CDR3 DNA: TGTGCCAGCAGTGATTGGGCGACTAATGAGCAGTTCTTC
CDR3 protein: CASSDWATNEQFF

D gene: NA
clone size: NA
V gene: TRBV7-3
J gene: TRBJ2-1
CDR3 DNA: TGTGCCAGCAGCCCGGGGCAGTCTCGGAGAAATGAGCAGTTCTTC
CDR3 protein: CASSPGQSRRNEQFF

D gene: NA
clone size: NA
V gene: TRBV6-1
J gene: TRBJ2-1
CDR3 DNA: TGTGCCAGCAGTGAGAGCCTTCGGGAGCAGTTCTTC
CDR3 protein: CASSESLREQFF

D gene: TRBD2
clone size: NA
V gene: TRBV12-3/TRBV12-4
J gene: TRBJ2-7
CDR3 DNA: TGTGCCAGCAGTGGGACTAGCGGGGTGAGCTCCTACGAGCAGTACTTC
CDR3 protein: CASSGTSGVSSYEQYF

D gene: NA
clone size: NA
V gene: TRBV18
J gene: TRBJ1-2
CDR3 DNA: TGTGCCAGCTCACCAGTCAATAGCTATGGCTACACCTTC
CDR3 protein: CASSPVNSYGYTF

D gene: TRBD1
clone size: NA
V gene: TRBV6-2/TRBV6-3
J gene: TRBJ2-5
CDR3 DNA: TGTGCCAGCAGGCTCGGGACAGGCGGGCAGGAGACCCAGTACTTC
CDR3 protein: CASRLGTGGQETQYF

D gene: TRBD1
clone size: NA
V gene: TRBV7-9
J gene: TRBJ2-5
CDR3 DNA: TGTGCCAGCAGCTTAAAGACAGGGGGCGTCGAGACCCAGTACTTC
CDR3 protein: CASSLKTGGVETQYF

D gene: TRBD2
clone size: many
V gene: TRBV7-3
J gene: TRBJ2-1
CDR3 DNA: TGTGCCAGCAGCTTAGTAGCGGGGGATCACAGCTCCTACAATGAGCAGTTCTTC
CDR3 protein: CASSLVAGDHSSYNEQFF

D gene: TRBD2
clone size: NA
V gene: TRBV29-1
J gene: TRBJ2-1
CDR3 DNA: TGCAGCGTCTCTGGGACTAGGGTATACAATGAGCAGTTCTTC
CDR3 protein: CSVSGTRVYNEQFF

D gene: NA
clone size: NA
V gene: TRBV14
J gene: TRBJ1-1
CDR3 DNA: TGTGCCAGCAGCCAAGAATACAGAATTGGTAACATGAACACTGAAGCTTTCTTT
CDR3 protein: CASSQEYRIGNMNTEAFF

D gene: NA
clone size: NA
V gene: TRBV25-1
J gene: TRBJ2-5
CDR3 DNA: TGTGCCAGCAGTGCCGGGAATGAAGAGACCCAGTACTTC
CDR3 protein: CASSAGNEETQYF

D gene: NA
clone size: few
V gene: TRBV12-3/TRBV12-4
J gene: TRBJ1-1
CDR3 DNA: TGTGCCAGCACCCTAGAGGCCAGGGAGAACACTGAAGCTTTCTTT
CDR3 protein: CASTLEARENTEAFF

D gene: NA
clone size: many
V gene: TRBV29-1
J gene: TRBJ2-5
CDR3 DNA: TGCAGCGTTAGCGGCCTAGAAGAGACCCAGTACTTC
CDR3 protein: CSVSGLEETQYF

D gene: TRBD1
clone size: NA
V gene: TRBV4-1
J gene: TRBJ1-5
CDR3 DNA: TGCGCCAGCAGCCACTCGACAGGGGACAATCAGCCCCAGCATTTT
CDR3 protein: CASSHSTGDNQPQHF

D gene: NA
clone size: NA
V gene: TRBV9
J gene: TRBJ1-1
CDR3 DNA: TGTGCCAGCAGCCACGACCTCTGGGGGGTCACTGAAGCTTTCTTT
CDR3 protein: CASSHDLWGVTEAFF

D gene: NA
clone size: NA
V gene: TRBV5-6
J gene: TRBJ2-4
CDR3 DNA: TGTGCCAGCAGCTTTAGGGCATTAGCCAAAAACATTCAGTACTTC
CDR3 protein: CASSFRALAKNIQYF

D gene: TRBD2
clone size: few
V gene: TRBV6-5
J gene: TRBJ2-5
CDR3 DNA: TGTGCCAGCTCGGGCGGGGGGATCTTCGGGACCCAGTACTTC
CDR3 protein: CASSGGGIFGTQYF

D gene: NA
clone size: NA
V gene: TRBV9
J gene: TRBJ2-5
CDR3 DNA: TGTGCCAGCAGCGTAGCGGGACTGCACGAGACCCAGTACTTC
CDR3 protein: CASSVAGLHETQYF

D gene: TRBD2
clone size: NA
V gene: TRBV6-1
J gene: TRBJ2-5
CDR3 DNA: TGTGCCAGCAGTCCCCACACTAGCGGGAGGGAGGCGAGAGAGACCCAGTACTTC
CDR3 protein: CASSPHTSGREARETQYF